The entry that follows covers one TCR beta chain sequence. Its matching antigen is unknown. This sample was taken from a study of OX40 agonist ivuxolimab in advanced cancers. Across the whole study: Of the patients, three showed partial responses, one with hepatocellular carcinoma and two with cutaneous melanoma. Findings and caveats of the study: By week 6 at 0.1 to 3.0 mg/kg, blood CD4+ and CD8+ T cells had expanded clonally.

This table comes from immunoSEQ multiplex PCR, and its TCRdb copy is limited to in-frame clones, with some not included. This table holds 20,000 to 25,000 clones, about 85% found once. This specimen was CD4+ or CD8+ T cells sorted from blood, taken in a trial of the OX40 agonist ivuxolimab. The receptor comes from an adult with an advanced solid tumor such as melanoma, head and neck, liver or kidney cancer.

In DNA form, the CDR3 reads TGCGCCAGCAGTCGGGGACCCGCCTCTGACATCACTGAAGCTTTCTTT. Its translation: CASSRGPASDITEAFF. This chain links TRBV5-1 with TRBJ1-1; D may be TRBD1 (5 bases). CDR3 length equals 16 residues. Germline V gene data show CDR1 as SGHRS and CDR2 as YFSETQ. Trimming removed 5 bases at V and 4 bases at J, with 21 bases between.